These 5 T cell receptor beta chains share one sample of origin, sequenced in a study of blood T cells in healthy people across ages. A J-beta primer mix and a sample-barcoded 5' primer were used in a second PCR of about 7 to 12 cycles. Via MiXCR, TCRdb re-called the 5' RACE reads, giving one row per CDR3 protein. The table shows hundreds of thousands of distinct CDR3 sequences, with under 65% occurring only once. The sequenced sample consisted of blood. These receptors were collected from a man aged 55 to 70 in good health.

This clonotype was picked up a small number of times. A much larger clonotype is one base distant, so this may be a read error. The chain carries TRBV19 and TRBJ2-1; D call uncertain. V was shortened by 7 bases and J by 0 bases, with 10 bases between the two germline ends. This CDR3 spans 14 amino acids. The germline V gene has CDR1 LNHDA and CDR2 SQIVND (reference sequence). The CDR3 DNA reads TGTGCCAGTAAGGTCTCCTCCTCCTACAATGAGCAGTTCTTC. Protein: CASKVSSSYNEQFF.

The V gene is TRBV11-2, the J gene TRBJ2-5; TRBD2 matches 9 bases. The trim removed 6 bases at V and 3 bases at J, leaving 14 bases unmatched. Per germline, CDR1 SGHAT and CDR2 FQNNGV. There are 17 residues in the CDR3. The CDR3 loop reads CASSFRGASGVEETQYF. In DNA, the CDR3 is TGTGCCAGCAGTTTCAGGGGGGCTAGCGGGGTCGAAGAGACCCAGTACTTC.

This clonotype was observed a handful of times. This chain links TRBV27 with TRBJ2-1; perhaps TRBD1 as D (6 bases). The CDR3 runs 12 residues. Looked up from germline, CDR1 is MNHEY and CDR2 is SMNVEV (reference sequence). The V end was cut by 6 bases, the J end by 8 bases, with 11 bases between. The CDR3 DNA reads TGTGCCAGCAGGAGGGGGTACGATGAGCAGTTCTTC. Translated, it gives CASRRGYDEQFF.

This clonotype has only a few counts. The rearrangement joins TRBV5-1 to TRBJ2-1, with a weak D call TRBD2 (6 bases). This CDR3 region has 16 residues. Germline V CDR1 and CDR2: SGHRS, YFSETQ. V was shortened by 3 bases and J by 0 bases, with 13 bases between the two germline ends. The CDR3 DNA is TGCGCCAGCAGCTCGAGACTAGTCTTCTCCTACAATGAGCAGTTCTTC. Residues: CASSSRLVFSYNEQFF.

The chain carries TRBV7-9 and TRBJ2-7; a possible D gene is TRBD1 (7 bases). The CDR3 is 15 residues long. Germline V gives CDR1 SEHNR, CDR2 FQNEAQ (reference sequence). V dropped 4 bases and J dropped 5 bases, with 18 bases sitting between them. The CDR3 sequence: CASSSRRGLRDEQYF. In nucleotides, the CDR3 is TGTGCCAGCAGCTCGAGGAGGGGGCTCAGGGACGAGCAGTACTTC.